This TCR beta chain came from a study of blood T cell repertoires in COVID-19 (TCRdb year 2020). Regarding the research as a whole: Samples covering the acute and convalescent phases of COVID-19 were provided by collaborators in the United States, Italy and Spain. The prospective study material was composed of cDNA or gDNA derived from T cells, B-cell-depleted T cells, or PBMCs. The dataset comprised deeply sampled blood TCRbeta repertoires from subjects exposed to, actively infected with, or recovered from COVID-19. The repertoires were made available in a free public database intended to serve as a resource for research on the immune response to SARS-CoV-2. Samples were obtained from the ongoing ImmuneRACE study (first 160 participants) and from about 1,300 subjects provided by 6 global collaborators. Sample metadata almost always included a de-identified subject ID, COVID-19 status, age in years and sex. Where available, HLA class I and class II types were taken from metadata supplied by the sample provider and were not determined by assay-based typing. Study-level results and caveats: How much clinical and demographic metadata was included differed by source and by participant, and the metadata was provided uncurated.

TCRbeta CDR3 regions were amplified from genomic DNA using the immunoSEQ Assay, a bias-controlled multiplex PCR. In the source study's methods: Within the assay, amplification of reference gene primers was used to estimate how many nucleated cells each sample contained. To quantify the absolute abundance of each unique TCRbeta CDR3 rearrangement, sequence reads were collapsed and filtered. Productive Simpson clonality was computed per sample as the square root of Simpson's diversity index over productive rearrangements. This immuneACCESS table, as held by TCRdb, lists in-frame sequences with V and J called but not all clones. Of the missing ones, under half trace to an unresolved V gene in checked studies; the others have no known cause. Clone size and V and J calls were adopted from that table, with D and trimming inferred from the DNA. The sample profile shows some 59,000 clones; around 89% of them were found once. In total, the top ten clones hold approximately 1.5% of the sample.

The V and J ends are trimmed by 5 bases and 1 base, leaving 20 bases between them. From cysteine to phenylalanine, the CDR3 is 17 amino acids long. This entry keeps only the CDR3 DNA: 51 bases, framed from base 1. The germline V gene (reference sequence) provides CDR1 SEHNR and CDR2 FQNEAQ. The collaborating institutions used their own protocols to collect whole blood in K2EDTA tubes. Collaborator samples were shipped for TCRbeta analysis as frozen whole blood, isolated PBMCs, or DNA extracted from either sample type. This clone was observed a few times. Its antigen remains unidentified. No much larger clonotype is one base removed from it; base qualities were not supplied.

Sequencing was done on a sample of peripheral blood. This sequence was found in a man aged 60 to 69 with acute or convalescent COVID-19. Here the chain combines TRBV7-9 and TRBJ1-1, with the D gene call left open. The nucleotides are TGTGCCAGCAGCCAAAATGACTATGTACGGGGGAACACTGAAGCTTTCTTT. It encodes CASSQNDYVRGNTEAFF.